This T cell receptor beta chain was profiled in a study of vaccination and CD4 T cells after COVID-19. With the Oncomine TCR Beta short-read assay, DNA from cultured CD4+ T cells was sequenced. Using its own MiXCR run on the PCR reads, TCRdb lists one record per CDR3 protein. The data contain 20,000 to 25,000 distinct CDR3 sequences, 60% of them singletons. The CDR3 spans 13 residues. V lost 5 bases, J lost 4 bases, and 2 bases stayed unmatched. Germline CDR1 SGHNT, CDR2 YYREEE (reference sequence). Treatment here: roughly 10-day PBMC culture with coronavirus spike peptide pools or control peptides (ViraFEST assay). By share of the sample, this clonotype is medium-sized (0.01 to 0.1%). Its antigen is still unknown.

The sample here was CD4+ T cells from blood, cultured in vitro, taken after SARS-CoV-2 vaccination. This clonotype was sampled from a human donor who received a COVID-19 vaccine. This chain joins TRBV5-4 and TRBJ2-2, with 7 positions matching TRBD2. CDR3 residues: CASSVAGTGELFF. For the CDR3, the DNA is TGTGCCAGCAGTGTAGCGGGCACCGGGGAGCTGTTTTTT.